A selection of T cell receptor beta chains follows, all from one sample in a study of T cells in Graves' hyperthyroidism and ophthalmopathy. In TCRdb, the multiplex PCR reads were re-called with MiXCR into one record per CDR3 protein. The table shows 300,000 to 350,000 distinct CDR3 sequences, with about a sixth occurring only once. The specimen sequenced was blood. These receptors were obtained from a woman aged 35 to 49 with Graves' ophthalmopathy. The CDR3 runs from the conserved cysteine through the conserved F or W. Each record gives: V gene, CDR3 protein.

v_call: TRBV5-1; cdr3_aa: CASSSRDSRPETQYF
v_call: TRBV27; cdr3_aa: CARSRGCNQPQHF
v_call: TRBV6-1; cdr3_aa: CASSAQGVRVSHYGYTF
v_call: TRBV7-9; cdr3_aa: CASSLTGYYEQYF
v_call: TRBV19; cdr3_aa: CASSIEGRPYQGTQYF
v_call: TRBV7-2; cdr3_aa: CASSLSSVETQYF
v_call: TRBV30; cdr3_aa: CAWRASWGAGTEAFF
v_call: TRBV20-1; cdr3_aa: CSASSGVGETQYF
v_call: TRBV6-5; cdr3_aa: CASSYVVGTGELFF
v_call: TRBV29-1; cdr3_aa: CSVGSDPYEQYF
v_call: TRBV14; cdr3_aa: CASSQDLGYYGYTF
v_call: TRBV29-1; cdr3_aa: CSVQSGSYEQYF
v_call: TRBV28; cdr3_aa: CASSLKGESRVETQYF
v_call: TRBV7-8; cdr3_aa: CASSPPGTASYTF
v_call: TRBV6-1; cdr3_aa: CASSPRTGPGTEAFF
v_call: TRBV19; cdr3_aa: CASSTMGGGHTEAFF
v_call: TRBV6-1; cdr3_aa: CASSDRGQGNTEAFF
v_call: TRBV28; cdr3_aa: CASSFRQGMGQPQHF
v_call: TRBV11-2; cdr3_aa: CASSLGPGSYEQYF
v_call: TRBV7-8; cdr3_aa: CASSVGAAYGYTF
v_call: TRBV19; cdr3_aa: CASSIRDGNQPQHF
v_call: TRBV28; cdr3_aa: CASSHHLRNTGELFF
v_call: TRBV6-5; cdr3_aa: CASSYGEWPSDEQYF
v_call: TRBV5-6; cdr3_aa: CASSSGTGGETQYF
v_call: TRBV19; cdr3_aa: CASRQPGTGFNGYTF
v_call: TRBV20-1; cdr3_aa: CSLSGAGLTEQFF
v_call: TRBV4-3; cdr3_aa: CASSVSGGYSLDDTEAFF
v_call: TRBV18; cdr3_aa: CASSGQRFTEAFF
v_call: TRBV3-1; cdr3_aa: CASSLGTGKDEQYF
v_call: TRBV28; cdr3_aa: CASSLGVGAFF
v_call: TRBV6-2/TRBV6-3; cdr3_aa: CASNGLVPSYEQYF
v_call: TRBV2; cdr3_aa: CASSEGPRGRGYTF
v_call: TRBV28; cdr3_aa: CASSLGGRPRETQYF
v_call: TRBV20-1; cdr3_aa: CSARNTDREYEQYF
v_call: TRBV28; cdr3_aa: CASKSYAYGYTF
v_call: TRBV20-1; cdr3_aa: CSAPRLGGSSNQPQHF
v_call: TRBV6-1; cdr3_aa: CASSEALRGLGEQYF
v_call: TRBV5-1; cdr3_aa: CASSLEDYGYTF
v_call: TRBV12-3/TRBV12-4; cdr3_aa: CASSLAVFEGENQPQHF
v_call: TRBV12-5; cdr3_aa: CASGLAPTGLYEQYF
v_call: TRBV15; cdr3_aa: CATSLRMGSPGGIQYF
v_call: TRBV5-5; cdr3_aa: CASSFGQTSYEQYF
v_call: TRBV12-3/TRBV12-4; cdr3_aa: CATRLSPYTEAFF
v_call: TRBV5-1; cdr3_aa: CASSPRDRSNEQYF
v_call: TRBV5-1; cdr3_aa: CASSLIGQPNPYEQYF
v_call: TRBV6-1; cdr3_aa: CASSEPLAGGQETQYF
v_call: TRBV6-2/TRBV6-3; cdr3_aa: CASSYRAGTGNSNQPQHF
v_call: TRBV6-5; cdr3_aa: CASSYLLAGAGELFF
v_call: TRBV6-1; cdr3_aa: CASSDPGQNYGYTF
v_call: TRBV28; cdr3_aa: CASSFQGLPQPQHF
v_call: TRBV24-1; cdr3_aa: CATSDAQDGYTF
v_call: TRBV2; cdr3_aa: CASSAGGQMNTEAFF
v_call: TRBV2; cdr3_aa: CASTGESYEQYF
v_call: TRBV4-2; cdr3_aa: CASSQHNRGAYEQYF
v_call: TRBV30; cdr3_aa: CAWSVFKNTEAFF
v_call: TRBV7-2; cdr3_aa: CASSLGTQKETQYF
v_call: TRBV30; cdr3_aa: CAWRSPGGFYGYTF